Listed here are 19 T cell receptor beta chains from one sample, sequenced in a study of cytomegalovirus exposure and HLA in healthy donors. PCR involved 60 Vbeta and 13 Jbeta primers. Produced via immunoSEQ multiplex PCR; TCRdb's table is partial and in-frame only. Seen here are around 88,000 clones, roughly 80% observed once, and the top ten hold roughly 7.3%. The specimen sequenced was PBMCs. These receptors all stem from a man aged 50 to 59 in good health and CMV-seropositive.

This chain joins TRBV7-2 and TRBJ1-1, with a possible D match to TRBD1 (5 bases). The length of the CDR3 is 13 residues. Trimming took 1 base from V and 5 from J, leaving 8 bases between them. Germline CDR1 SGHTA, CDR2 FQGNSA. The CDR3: CASSLGQGTEAFF. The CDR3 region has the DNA TGTGCCAGCAGCTTAGGCCAGGGAACTGAAGCTTTCTTT.

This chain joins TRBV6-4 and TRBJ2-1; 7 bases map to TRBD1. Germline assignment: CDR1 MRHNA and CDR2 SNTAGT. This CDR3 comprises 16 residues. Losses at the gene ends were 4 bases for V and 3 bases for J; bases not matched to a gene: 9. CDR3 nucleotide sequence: TGTGCCAGCAGTGCCCTAAAGGGGGCAAACTACAATGAGCAGTTCTTC. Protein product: CASSALKGANYNEQFF.

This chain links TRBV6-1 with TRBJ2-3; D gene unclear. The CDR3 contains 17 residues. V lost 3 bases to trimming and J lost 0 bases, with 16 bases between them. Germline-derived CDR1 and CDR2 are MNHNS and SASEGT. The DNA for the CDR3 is TGTGCCAGCAGTGAGAATGGCCCCACCATTAGCACAGATACGCAGTATTTT. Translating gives CASSENGPTISTDTQYF.

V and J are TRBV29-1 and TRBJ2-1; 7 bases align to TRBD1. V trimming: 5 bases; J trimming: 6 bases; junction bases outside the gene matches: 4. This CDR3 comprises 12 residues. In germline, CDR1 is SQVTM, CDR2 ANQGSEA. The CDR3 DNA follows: TGCAGCGTTTTGCCAGGGGGCAATGAGCAGTTCTTC. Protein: CSVLPGGNEQFF.

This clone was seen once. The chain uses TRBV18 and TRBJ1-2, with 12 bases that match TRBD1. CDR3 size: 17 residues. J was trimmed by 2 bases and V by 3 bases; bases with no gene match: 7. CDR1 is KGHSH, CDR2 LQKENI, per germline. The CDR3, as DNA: TGTGCCAGCTCACCTTGGGGACAGGGGGCTTTCAACTATGGCTACACCTTC. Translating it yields CASSPWGQGAFNYGYTF.

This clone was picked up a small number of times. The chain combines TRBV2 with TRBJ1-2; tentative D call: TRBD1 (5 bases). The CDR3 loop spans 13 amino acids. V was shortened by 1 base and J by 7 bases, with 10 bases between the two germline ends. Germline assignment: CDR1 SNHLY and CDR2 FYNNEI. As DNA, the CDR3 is TGTGCCAGCAGTGAAGTCCAGGGTCCTGGCTACACCTTC. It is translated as CASSEVQGPGYTF.

For the CDR3, the DNA is TGCAGCGTTGGCCTGGGACAAGGCTACGAGCAGTACTTC. Translation gives CSVGLGQGYEQYF. The chain links TRBV29-1 to TRBJ2-5, with D possibly being TRBD1 (6 bases). The J call may be in error: the DNA end matches TRBJ2-7 better. The CDR3 totals 13 residues. Germline CDR1 reads SQVTM; CDR2 reads ANQGSEA.

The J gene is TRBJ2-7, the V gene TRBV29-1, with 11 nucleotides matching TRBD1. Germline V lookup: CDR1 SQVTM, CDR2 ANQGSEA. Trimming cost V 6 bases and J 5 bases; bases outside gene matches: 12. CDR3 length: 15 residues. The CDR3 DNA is TGCAGCGTCGCTTGGGGGACAGGGGGAACTGACGAGCAGTACTTC. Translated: CSVAWGTGGTDEQYF.

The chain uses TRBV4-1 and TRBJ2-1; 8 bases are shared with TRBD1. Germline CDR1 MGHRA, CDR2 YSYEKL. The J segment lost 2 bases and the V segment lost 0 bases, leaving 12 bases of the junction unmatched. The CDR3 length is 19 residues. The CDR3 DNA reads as TGCGCCAGCAGCCAAGATCTTCAGGGGGCCTACTCGGCCTACAATGAGCAGTTCTTC. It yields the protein CASSQDLQGAYSAYNEQFF.

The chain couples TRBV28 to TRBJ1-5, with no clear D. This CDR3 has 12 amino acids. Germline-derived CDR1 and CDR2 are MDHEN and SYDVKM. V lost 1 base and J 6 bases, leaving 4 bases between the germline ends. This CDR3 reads CASSLLSQPQHF. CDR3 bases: TGTGCCAGCAGTTTATTGAGTCAGCCCCAGCATTTT.

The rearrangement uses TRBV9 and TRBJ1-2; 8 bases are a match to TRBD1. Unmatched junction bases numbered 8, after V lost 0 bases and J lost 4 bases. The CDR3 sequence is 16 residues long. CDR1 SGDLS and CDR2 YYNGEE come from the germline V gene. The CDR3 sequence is CASSVESTGGGYGYTF. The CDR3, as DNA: TGTGCCAGCAGCGTAGAATCTACAGGGGGGGGCTATGGCTACACCTTC. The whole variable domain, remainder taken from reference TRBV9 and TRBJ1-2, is DSGVTQTPKHLITATGQRVTLRCSPRSGDLSVYWYQQSLDQGLQFLIQYYNGEERAKGNILERFSAQQFPDLHSELNLSSLELGDSALYFCASSVESTGGGYGYTFGSGTRLTVV.

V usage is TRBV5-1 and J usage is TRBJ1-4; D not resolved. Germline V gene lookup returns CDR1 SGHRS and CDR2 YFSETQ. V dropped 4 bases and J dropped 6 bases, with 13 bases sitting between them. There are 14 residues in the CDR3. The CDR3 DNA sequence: TGCGCCAGCAGCGGCGAGGGCTTCTATGAAAAACTGTTTTTT. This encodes CASSGEGFYEKLFF.

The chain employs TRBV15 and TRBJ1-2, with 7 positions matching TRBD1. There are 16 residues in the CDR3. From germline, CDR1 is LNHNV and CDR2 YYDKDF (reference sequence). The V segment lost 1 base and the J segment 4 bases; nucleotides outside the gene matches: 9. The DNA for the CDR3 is TGTGCCACCAGCAGAGCCGAGAGACAGGGCAGCTATGGCTACACCTTC. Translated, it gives CATSRAERQGSYGYTF.

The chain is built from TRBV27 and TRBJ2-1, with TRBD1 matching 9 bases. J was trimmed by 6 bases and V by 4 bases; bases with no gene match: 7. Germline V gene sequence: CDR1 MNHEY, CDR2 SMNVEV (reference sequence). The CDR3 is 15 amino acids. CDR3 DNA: TGTGCCAGCAGTTCTACCGGGACAGGGTTCAATGAGCAGTTCTTC. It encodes CASSSTGTGFNEQFF.

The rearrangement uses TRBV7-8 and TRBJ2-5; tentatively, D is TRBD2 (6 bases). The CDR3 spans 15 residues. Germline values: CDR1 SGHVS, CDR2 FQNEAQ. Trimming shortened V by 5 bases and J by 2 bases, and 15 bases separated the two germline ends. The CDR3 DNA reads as TGTGCCAGCAGCCCCGCTCTAGCGATGCAAGAGACCCAGTACTTC. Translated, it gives CASSPALAMQETQYF.

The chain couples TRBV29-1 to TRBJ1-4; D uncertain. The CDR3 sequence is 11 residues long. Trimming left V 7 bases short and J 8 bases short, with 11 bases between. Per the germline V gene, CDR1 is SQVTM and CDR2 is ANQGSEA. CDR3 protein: CSALLEEKLFF. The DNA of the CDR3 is TGCAGCGCCCTGTTAGAGGAAAAACTGTTTTTT.

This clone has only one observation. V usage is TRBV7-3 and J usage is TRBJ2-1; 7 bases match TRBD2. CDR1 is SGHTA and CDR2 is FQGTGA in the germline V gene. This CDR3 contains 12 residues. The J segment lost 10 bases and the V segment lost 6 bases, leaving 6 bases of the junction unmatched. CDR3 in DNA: TGTGCCAGCAGTCAGCGGGGAGGGGAGCAGTTCTTC. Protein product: CASSQRGGEQFF.

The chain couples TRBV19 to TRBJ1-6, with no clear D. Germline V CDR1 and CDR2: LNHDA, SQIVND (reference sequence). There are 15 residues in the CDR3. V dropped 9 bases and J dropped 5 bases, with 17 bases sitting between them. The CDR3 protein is CASSSPRFNNSPLHF. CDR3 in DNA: TGTGCCAGCAGCTCCCCGAGGTTTAATAATTCACCCCTCCACTTT.

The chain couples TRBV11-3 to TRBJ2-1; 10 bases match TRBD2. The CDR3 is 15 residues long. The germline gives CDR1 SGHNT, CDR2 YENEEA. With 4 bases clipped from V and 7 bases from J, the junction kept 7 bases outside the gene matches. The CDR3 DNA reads TGTGCCAGCAGCTGGAGCGGGGGGGCGGATAATGAGCAGTTCTTC. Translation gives CASSWSGGADNEQFF. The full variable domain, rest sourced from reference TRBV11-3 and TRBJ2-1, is EAGVVQSPRYKIIEKKQPVAFWCNPISGHNTLYWYLQNLGQGPELLIRYENEEAVDDSQLPKDRFSAERLKGVDSTLKIQPAELGDSAVYLCASSWSGGADNEQFFGPGTRLTVL.